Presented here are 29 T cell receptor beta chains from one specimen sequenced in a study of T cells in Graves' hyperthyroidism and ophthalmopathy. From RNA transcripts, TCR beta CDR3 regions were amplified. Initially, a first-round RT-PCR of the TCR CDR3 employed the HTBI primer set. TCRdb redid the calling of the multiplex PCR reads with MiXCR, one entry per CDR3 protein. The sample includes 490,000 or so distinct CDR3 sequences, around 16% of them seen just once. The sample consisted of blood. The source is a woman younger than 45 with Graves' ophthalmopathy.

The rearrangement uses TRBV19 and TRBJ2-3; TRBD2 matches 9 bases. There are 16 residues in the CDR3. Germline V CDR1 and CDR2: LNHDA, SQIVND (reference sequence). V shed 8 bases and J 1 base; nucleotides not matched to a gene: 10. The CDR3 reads CASGWSGRSGTDTQYF. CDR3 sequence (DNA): TGTGCCAGTGGATGGAGCGGGAGGTCTGGCACAGATACGCAGTATTTT.

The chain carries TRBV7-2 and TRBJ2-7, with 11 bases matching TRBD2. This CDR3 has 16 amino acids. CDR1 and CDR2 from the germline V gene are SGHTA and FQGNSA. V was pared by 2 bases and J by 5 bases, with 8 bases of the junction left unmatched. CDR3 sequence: CASSLSSGRSSHEQYF. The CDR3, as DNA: TGTGCCAGCAGCTTATCTAGCGGGAGGAGTAGCCACGAGCAGTACTTC.

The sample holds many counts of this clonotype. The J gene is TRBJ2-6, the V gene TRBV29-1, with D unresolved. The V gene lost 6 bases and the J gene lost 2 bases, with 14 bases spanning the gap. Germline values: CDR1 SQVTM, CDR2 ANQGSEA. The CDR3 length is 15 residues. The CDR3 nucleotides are TGCAGCGTCTTGACCCACAACACTGGGGCCAACGTCCTGACTTTC. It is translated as CSVLTHNTGANVLTF.

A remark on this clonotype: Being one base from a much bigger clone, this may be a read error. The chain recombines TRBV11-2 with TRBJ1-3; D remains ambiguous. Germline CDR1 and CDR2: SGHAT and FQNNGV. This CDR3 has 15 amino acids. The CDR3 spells CASSFTGTSENTIYF. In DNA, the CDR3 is TGTGCCAGCAGCTTCACGGGAACCTCTGAAAACACCATATATTTT.

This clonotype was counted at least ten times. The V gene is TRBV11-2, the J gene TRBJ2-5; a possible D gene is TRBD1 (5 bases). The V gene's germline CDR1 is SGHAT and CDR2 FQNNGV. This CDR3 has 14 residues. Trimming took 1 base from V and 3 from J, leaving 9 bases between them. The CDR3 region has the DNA TGTGCCAGCAGCTTAGGAGTAGGGGAAGAGACCCAGTACTTC. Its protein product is CASSLGVGEETQYF.

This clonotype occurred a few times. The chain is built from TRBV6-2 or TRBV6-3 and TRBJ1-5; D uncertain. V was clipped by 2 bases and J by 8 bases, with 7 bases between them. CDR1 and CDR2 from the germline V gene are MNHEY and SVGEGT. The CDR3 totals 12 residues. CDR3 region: CASSYIGKPQHF. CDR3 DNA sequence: TGTGCCAGCAGTTACATCGGGAAGCCCCAGCATTTT.

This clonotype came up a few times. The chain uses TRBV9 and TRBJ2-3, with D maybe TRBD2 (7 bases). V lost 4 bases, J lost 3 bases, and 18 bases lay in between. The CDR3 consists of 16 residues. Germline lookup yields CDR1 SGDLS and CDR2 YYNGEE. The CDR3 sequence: CASSSPAGRGTDTQYF. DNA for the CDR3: TGTGCCAGCAGCTCCCCCGCAGGGAGGGGGACAGATACGCAGTATTTT.

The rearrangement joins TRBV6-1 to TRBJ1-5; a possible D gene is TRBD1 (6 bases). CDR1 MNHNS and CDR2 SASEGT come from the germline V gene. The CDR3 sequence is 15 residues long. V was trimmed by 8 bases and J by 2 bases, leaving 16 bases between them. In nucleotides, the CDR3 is TGTGCCAGCTCCGCAGGGACACAGGGCAATCAGCCCCAGCATTTT. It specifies CASSAGTQGNQPQHF.

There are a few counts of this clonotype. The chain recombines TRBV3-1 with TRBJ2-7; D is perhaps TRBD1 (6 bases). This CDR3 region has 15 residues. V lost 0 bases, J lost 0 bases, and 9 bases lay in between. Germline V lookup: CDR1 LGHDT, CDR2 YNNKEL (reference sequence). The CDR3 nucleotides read TGTGCCAGCAGCCAAGAATTGGACAGCTCCTACGAGCAGTACTTC. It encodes CASSQELDSSYEQYF.

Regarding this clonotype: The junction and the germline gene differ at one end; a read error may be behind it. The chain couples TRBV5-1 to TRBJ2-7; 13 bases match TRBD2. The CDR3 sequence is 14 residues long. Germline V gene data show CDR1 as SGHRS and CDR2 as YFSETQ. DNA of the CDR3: TGTGCCAACAGCTTGGGACTAGCGGGATACGAGCAGTACTTC. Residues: CANSLGLAGYEQYF.

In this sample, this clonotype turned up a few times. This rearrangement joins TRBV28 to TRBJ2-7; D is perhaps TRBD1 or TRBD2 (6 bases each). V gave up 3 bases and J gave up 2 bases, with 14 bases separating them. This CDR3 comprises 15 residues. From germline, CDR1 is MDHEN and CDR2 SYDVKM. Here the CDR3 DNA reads TGTGCCAGCAGTTTGGGAGGATGGGGGCCCTACGAGCAGTACTTC. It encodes CASSLGGWGPYEQYF.

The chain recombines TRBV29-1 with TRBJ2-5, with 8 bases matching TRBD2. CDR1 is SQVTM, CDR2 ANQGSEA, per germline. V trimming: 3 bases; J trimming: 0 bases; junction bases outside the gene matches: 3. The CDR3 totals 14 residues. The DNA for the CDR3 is TGCAGCGTTGACGGGGGGGGGTACCAAGAGACCCAGTACTTC. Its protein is CSVDGGGYQETQYF.

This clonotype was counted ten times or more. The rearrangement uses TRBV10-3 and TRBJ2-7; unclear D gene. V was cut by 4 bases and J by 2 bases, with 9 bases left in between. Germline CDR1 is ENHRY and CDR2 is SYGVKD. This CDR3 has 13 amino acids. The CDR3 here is CAISGAVAYEQYF. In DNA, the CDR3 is TGTGCCATCAGTGGCGCAGTAGCCTACGAGCAGTACTTC.

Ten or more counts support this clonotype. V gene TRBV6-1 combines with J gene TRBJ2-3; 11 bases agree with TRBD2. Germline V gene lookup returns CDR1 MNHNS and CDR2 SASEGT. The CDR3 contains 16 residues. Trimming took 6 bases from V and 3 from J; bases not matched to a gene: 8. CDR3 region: CASRAPTSGKTDTQYF. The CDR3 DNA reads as TGTGCCAGCAGGGCCCCGACTAGCGGGAAGACAGATACGCAGTATTTT.

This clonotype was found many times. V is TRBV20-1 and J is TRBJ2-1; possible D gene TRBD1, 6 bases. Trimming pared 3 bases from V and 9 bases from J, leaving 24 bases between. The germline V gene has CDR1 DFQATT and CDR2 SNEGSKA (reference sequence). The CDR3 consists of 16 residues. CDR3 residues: CSASPLPRAQGTEQFF. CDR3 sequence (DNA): TGCAGTGCTAGCCCCCTCCCCCGGGCACAGGGAACTGAGCAGTTCTTC.

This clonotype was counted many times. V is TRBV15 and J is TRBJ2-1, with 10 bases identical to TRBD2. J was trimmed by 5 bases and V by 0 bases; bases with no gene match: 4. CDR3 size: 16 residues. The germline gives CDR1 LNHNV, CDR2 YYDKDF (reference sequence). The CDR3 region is CATSRERTSGDNEQFF. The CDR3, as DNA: TGTGCCACCAGCAGAGAGAGGACTAGCGGAGACAATGAGCAGTTCTTC.

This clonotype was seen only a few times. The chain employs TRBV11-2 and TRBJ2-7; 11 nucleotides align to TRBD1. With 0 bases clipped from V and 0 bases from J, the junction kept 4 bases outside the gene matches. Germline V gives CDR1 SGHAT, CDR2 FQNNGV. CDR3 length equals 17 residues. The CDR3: CASSLEGTGGVSYEQYF. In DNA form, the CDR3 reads TGTGCCAGCAGCTTAGAGGGGACAGGGGGTGTCTCCTACGAGCAGTACTTC.

CDR3 amino acids: CASSLPGLAGGWPEQFF. The CDR3 DNA reads TGTGCCAGCAGTCTTCCCGGACTAGCGGGGGGGTGGCCGGAGCAGTTCTTC. The V and J genes are TRBV28 and TRBJ2-1; 15 positions match TRBD2. CDR3 length: 17 residues. Germline lookup yields CDR1 MDHEN and CDR2 SYDVKM. Germline trimming cut 5 bases from V and 10 bases from J; bases unmatched to any gene: 12.

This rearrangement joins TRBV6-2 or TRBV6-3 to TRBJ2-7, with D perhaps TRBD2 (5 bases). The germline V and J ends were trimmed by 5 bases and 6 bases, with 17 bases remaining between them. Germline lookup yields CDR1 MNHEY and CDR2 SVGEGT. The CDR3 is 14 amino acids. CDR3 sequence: CASSTLAARSEQYF. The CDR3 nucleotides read TGTGCCAGCAGTACCCTAGCTGCCAGGAGCGAGCAGTACTTC.

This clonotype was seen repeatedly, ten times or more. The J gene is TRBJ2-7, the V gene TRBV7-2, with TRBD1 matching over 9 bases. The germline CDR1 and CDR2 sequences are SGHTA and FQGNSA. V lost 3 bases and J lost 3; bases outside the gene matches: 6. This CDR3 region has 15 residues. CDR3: CASSLGQGGIYEQYF. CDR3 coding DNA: TGTGCCAGCAGCTTGGGACAGGGAGGGATCTACGAGCAGTACTTC. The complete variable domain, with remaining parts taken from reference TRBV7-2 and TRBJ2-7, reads GAGVSQSPSNKVTEKGKDVELRCDPISGHTALYWYRQSLGQGLEFLIYFQGNSAPDKSGLPSDRFSAERTGGSVSTLTIQRTQQEDSAVYLCASSLGQGGIYEQYFGPGTRLTVT.

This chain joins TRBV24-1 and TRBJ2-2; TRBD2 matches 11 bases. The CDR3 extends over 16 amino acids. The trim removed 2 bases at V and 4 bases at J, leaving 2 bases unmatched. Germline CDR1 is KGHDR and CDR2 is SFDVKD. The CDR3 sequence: CATSDYLAGGTGELFF. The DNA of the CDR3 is TGTGCCACCAGTGATTACCTAGCGGGGGGCACCGGGGAGCTGTTTTTT.

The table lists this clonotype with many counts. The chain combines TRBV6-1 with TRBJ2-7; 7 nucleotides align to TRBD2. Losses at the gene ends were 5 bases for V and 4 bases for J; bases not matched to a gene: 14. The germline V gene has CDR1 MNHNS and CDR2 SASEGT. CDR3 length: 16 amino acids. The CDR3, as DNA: TGTGCCAGCAGTCAGCCTTCAGGACTAGTAGGTTACGAGCAGTACTTC. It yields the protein CASSQPSGLVGYEQYF.

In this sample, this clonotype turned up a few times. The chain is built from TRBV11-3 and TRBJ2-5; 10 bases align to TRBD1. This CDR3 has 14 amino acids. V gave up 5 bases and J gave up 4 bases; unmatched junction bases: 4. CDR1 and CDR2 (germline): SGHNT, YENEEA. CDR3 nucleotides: TGTGCCAGCAGCCAGACAGGGGGCGCAGAGACCCAGTACTTC. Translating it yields CASSQTGGAETQYF.

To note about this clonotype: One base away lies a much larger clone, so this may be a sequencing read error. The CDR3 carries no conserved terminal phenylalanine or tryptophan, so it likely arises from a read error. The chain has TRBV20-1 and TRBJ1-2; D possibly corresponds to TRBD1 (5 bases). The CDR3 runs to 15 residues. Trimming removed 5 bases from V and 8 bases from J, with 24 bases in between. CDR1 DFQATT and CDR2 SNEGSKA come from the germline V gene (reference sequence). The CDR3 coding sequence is TGCAGTGCTCGACGGGGGATCTGGACCACAGACGGCTACACCATC. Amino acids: CSARRGIWTTDGYTI.

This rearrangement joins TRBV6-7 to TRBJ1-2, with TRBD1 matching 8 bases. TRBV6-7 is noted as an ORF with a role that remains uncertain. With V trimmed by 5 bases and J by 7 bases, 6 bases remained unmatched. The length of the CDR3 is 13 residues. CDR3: CASSTGTGPGYTF. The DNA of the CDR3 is TGTGCCAGCAGTACCGGGACAGGCCCTGGCTACACCTTC.

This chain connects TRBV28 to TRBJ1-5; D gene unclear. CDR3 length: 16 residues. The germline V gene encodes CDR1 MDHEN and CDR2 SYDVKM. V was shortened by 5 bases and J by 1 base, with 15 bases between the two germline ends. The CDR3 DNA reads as TGTGCCAGCAGTCAATCCGAAACAGCGAGCAATCAGCCCCAGCATTTT. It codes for CASSQSETASNQPQHF.

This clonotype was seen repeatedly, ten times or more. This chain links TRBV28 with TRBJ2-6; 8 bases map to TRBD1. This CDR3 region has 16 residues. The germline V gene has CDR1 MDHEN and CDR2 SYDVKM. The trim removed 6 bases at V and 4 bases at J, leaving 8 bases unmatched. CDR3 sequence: CASSRTGTSGANVLTF. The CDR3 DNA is TGTGCCAGCAGCCGGACAGGGACCTCCGGGGCCAACGTCCTGACTTTC.

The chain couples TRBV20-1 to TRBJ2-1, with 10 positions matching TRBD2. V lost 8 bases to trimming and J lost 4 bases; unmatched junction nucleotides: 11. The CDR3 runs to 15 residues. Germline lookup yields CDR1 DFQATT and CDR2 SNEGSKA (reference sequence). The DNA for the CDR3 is TGCAGTCCTGCCGGACTAGCGGAGATATACAATGAGCAGTTCTTC. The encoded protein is CSPAGLAEIYNEQFF.

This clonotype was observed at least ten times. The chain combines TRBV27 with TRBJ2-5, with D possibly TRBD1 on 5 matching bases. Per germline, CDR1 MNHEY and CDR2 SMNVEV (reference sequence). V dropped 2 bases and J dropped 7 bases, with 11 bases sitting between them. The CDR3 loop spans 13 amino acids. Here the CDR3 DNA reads TGTGCCAGCAGTTTAAGGGGATATGGGACCCAGTACTTC. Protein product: CASSLRGYGTQYF.